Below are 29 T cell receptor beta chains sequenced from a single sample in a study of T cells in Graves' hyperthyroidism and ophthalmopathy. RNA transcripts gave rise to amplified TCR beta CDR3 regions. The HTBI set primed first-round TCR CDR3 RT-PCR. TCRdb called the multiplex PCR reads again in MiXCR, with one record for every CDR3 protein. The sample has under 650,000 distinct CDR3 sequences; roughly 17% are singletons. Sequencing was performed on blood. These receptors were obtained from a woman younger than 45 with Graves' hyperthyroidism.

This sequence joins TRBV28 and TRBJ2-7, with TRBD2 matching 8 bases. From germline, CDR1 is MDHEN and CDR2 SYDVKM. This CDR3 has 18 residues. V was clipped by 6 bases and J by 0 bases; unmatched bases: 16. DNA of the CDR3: TGTGCCAGCAGCCCATTGGGGGGATGGCTAGCGGGCTCCTACGAGCAGTACTTC. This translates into CASSPLGGWLAGSYEQYF. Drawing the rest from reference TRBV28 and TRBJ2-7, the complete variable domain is DVKVTQSSRYLVKRTGEKVFLECVQDMDHENMFWYRQDPGLGLRLIYFSYDVKMKEKGDIPEGYSVSREKKERFSLILESASTNQTSMYLCASSPLGGWLAGSYEQYFGPGTRLTVT.

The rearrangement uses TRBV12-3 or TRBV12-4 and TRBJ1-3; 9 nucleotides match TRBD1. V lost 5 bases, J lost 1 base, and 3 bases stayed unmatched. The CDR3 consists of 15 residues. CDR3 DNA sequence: TGTGCCAGCAGTGCGGGACAGGGTTCTGGAAACACCATATATTTT. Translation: CASSAGQGSGNTIYF.

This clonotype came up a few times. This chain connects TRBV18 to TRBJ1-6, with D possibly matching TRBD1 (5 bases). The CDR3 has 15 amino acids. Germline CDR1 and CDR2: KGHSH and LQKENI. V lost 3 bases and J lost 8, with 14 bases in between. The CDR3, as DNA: TGTGCCAGCTCACCCCGGAGGGGAACGGATTCACCCCTCCACTTT. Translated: CASSPRRGTDSPLHF.

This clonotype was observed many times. The CDR3 coding sequence is TGTGCCAGCAGTCCCCTCGTGCGGAGAGGACGCAACTATGGCTACACCTTC. The encoded protein is CASSPLVRRGRNYGYTF. The chain couples TRBV27 to TRBJ1-2; D is undetermined. This CDR3 spans 17 amino acids. Germline lookup yields CDR1 MNHEY and CDR2 SMNVEV (reference sequence). V was clipped by 5 bases and J by 2 bases, with 21 bases between them.

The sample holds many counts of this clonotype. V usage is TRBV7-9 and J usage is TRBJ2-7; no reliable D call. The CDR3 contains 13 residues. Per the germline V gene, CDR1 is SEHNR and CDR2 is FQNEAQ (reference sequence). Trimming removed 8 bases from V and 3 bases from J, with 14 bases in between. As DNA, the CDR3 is TGTGCCAGCTCAAACCGCGAAGGCTACGAGCAGTACTTC. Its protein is CASSNREGYEQYF.

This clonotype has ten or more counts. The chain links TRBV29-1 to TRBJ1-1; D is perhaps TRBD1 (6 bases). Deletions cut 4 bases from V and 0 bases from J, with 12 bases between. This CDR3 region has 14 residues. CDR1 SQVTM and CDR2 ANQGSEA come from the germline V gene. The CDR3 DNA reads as TGCAGCGTTGTCCGGGACAACATGAACACTGAAGCTTTCTTT. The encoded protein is CSVVRDNMNTEAFF.

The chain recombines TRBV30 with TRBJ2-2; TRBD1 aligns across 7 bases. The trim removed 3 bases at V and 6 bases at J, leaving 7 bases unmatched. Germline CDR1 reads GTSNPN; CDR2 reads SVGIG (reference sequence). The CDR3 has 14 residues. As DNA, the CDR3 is TGTGCCTGGAGCACAGGGGTTCTTCCCGGGGAGCTGTTTTTT. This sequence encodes CAWSTGVLPGELFF.

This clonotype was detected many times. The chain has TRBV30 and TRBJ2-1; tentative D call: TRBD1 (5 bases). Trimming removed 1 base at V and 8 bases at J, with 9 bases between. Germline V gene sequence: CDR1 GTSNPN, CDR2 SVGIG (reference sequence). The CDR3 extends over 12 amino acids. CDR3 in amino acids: CAWSARVHEQFF. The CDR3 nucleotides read TGTGCCTGGAGTGCCAGGGTGCATGAGCAGTTCTTC. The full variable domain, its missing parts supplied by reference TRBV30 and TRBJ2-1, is SQTIHQWPATLVQPVGSPLSLECTVEGTSNPNLYWYRQAAGRGLQLLFYSVGIGQISSEVPQNLSASRPQDRQFILSSKKLLLSDSGFYLCAWSARVHEQFFGPGTRLTVL.

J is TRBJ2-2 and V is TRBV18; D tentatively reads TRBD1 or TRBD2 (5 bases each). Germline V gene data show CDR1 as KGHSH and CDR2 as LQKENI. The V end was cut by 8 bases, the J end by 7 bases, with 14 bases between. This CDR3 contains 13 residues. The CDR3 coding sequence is TGTGCCAGCGAGGACAAGACTATCGGGGAGCTGTTTTTT. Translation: CASEDKTIGELFF.

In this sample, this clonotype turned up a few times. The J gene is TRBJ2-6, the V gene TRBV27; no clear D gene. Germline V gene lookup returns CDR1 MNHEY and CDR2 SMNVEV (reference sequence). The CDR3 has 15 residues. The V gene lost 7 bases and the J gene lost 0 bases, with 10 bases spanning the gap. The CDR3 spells CASKRVDSGANVLTF. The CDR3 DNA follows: TGTGCCAGCAAAAGGGTAGACTCTGGGGCCAACGTCCTGACTTTC.

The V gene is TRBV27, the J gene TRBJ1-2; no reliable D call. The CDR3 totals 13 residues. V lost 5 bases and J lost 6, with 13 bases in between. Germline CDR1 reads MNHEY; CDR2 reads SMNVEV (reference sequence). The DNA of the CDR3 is TGTGCCAGCAGTCCGTCAAGGGTCCATGGCTACACCTTC. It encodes CASSPSRVHGYTF.

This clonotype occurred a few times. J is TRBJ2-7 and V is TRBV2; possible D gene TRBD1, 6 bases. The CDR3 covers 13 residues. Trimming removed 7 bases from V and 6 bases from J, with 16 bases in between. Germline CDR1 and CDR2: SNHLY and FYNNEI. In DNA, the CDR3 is TGTGCCAGCAAGGGGACATTCTTCTCCGAGCAGTACTTC. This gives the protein CASKGTFFSEQYF.

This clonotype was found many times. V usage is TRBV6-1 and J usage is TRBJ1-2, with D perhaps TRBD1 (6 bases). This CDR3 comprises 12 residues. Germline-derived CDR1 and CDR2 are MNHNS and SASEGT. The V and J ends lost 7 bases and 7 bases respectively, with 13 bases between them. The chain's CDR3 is CASMGGLVGYTF. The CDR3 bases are TGTGCCAGCATGGGGGGGCTGGTTGGCTACACCTTC.

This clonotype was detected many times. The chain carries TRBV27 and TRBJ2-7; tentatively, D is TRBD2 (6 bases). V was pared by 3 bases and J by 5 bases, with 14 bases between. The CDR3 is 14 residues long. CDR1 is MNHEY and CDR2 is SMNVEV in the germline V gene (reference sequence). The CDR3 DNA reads TGTGCCAGCAGTTTGGGGAGTAGGAGGGACGAGCAGTACTTC. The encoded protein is CASSLGSRRDEQYF.

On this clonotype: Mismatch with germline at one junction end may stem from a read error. The CDR3 DNA reads as TGTGCCAGCAGCTTAGCGCCTAACGACGAGCATTACTTC. The encoded protein is CASSLAPNDEHYF. This sequence joins TRBV11-2 and TRBJ2-7; D uncertain. From germline, CDR1 is SGHAT and CDR2 FQNNGV. CDR3 length equals 13 residues.

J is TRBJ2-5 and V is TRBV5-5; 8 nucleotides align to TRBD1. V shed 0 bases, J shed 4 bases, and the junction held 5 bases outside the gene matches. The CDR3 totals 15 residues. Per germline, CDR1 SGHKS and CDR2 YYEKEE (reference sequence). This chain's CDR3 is CASSLVGQGSETQYF. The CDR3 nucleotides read TGTGCCAGCAGCTTGGTCGGACAGGGATCAGAGACCCAGTACTTC.

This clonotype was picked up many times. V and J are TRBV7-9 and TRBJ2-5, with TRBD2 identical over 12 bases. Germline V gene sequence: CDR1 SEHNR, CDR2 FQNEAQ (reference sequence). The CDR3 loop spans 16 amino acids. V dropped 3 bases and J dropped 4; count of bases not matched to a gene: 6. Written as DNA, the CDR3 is TGTGCCAGCAGCTTCAGACTAGCGGGAGTACGAGAGACCCAGTACTTC. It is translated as CASSFRLAGVRETQYF.

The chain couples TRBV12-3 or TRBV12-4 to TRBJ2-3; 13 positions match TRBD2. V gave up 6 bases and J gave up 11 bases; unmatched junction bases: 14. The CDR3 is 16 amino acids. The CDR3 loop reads CASSMGLAGSRRKQYF. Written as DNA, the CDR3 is TGTGCCAGCAGCATGGGACTAGCGGGAAGCCGACGTAAGCAGTATTTT.

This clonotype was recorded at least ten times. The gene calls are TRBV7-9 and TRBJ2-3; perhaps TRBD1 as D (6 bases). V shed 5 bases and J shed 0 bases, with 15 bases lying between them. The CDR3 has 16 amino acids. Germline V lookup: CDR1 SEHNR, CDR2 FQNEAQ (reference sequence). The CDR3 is CASSPPGQDSTDTQYF. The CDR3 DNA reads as TGTGCCAGCAGCCCCCCGGGACAAGATAGCACAGATACGCAGTATTTT.

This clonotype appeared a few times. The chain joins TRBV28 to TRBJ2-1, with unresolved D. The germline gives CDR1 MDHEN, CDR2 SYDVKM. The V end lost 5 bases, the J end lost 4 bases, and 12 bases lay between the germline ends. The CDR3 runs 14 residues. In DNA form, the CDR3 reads TGTGCCAGCAGTCCCGTGTTCCGATACAATGAGCAGTTCTTC. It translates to CASSPVFRYNEQFF.

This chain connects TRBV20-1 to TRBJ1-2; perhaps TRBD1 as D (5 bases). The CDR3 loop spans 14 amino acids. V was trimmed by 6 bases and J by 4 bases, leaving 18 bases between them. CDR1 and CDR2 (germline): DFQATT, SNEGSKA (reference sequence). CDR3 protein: CSARGQGPIYGYTF. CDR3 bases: TGCAGTGCCCGGGGCCAGGGACCCATCTATGGCTACACCTTC.

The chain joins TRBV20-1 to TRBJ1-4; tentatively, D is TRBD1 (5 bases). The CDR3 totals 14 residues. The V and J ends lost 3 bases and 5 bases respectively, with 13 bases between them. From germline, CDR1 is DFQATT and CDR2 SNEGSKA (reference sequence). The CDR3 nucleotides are TGCAGTGCTAGCGGGTGGGGCTCAAATGAAAAACTGTTTTTT. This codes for CSASGWGSNEKLFF.

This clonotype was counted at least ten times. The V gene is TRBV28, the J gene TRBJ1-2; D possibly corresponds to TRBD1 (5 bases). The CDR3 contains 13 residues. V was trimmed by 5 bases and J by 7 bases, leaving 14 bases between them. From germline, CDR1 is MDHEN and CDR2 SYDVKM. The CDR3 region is CASSPKRDFGYTF. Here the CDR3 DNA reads TGTGCCAGCAGTCCGAAGCGGGACTTTGGCTACACCTTC.

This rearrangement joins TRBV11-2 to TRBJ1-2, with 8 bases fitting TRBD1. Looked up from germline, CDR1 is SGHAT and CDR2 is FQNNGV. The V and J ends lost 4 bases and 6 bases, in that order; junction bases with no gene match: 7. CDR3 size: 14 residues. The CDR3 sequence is CASSSRGLIDGYTF. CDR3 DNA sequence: TGTGCCAGCAGCTCCAGGGGGCTAATCGATGGCTACACCTTC.

DNA for the CDR3: TGTGCCAGCTCACCACTAGCGGGAGCAAGCGAGCAGTACTTC. This translates into CASSPLAGASEQYF. The chain combines TRBV18 with TRBJ2-7; TRBD2 matches at 9 bases. Germline assignment: CDR1 KGHSH and CDR2 LQKENI. The CDR3 is 14 amino acids. The V gene end was trimmed by 1 base and the J gene end by 6 bases; junction bases not matched to a gene: 4.

This chain's CDR3 is CASSIRSQGASAFF. The CDR3 DNA follows: TGTGCCAGTAGTATAAGGTCGCAGGGGGCGAGTGCTTTCTTT. This chain links TRBV19 with TRBJ1-1, with 8 bases lining up with TRBD1. Per the germline V gene, CDR1 is LNHDA and CDR2 is SQIVND (reference sequence). CDR3 length: 14 amino acids. After removal of 2 bases from V and 11 bases from J, the junction contained 10 bases not matched to a gene.

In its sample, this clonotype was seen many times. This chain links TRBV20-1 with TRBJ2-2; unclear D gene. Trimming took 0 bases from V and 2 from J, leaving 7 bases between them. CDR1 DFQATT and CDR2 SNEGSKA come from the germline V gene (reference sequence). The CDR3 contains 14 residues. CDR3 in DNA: TGCAGTGCTAGAGAGCAGGTTAACACCGGGGAGCTGTTTTTT. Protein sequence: CSAREQVNTGELFF.

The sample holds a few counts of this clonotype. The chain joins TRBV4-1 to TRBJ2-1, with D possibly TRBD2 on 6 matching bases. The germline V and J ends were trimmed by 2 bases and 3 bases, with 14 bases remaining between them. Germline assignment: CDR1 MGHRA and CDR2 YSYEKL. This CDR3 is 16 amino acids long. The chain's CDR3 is CASSQLGISGYNEQFF. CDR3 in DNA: TGCGCCAGCAGCCAATTAGGAATTAGCGGCTACAATGAGCAGTTCTTC.

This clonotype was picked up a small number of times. The DNA for the CDR3 is TGTGCCAGCAGACAGGGGGTTTACAATGAGCAGTTCTTC. The encoded protein is CASRQGVYNEQFF. The chain links TRBV27 to TRBJ2-1, with TRBD1 identical over 8 bases. The CDR3 length is 13 residues. V gave up 6 bases and J gave up 4 bases; unmatched junction bases: 2. Germline V gene data show CDR1 as MNHEY and CDR2 as SMNVEV (reference sequence).